Listed below are T cell receptor beta chains from one sample, sequenced in a study of cytomegalovirus exposure and HLA in healthy donors. Profiled with immunoSEQ multiplex PCR; TCRdb holds only in-frame clones, not every one. This table holds 150,000 to 200,000 clones. Sequenced sample: PBMCs. The source is a man aged 25 to 40 in good health and CMV-seronegative. Both conserved end residues are trimmed from each CDR3.

J	V	CDR3
TRBJ1-6	TRBV19	ASSGESSYNSPLH
TRBJ2-2	TRBV6-1	ASSEVVGELF
TRBJ2-7	TRBV27	ASRLAGGSYEQY
TRBJ2-5	TRBV9	ASSVAGGAGETQY
TRBJ2-7	TRBV6-5	ASSFHSSYEQY
TRBJ2-1	TRBV4-3	ASSQEPASGLSYNEQF
TRBJ1-6	TRBV9	ASSPRAGMDSPLH
TRBJ2-3	TRBV5-1	ASSLNHGVDTQY
TRBJ2-5	TRBV2	ASSFSNNQETQY
TRBJ2-1	TRBV5-5	ASSQRGNEQF
TRBJ2-5	TRBV10-3	AISGDRTGETQY
TRBJ2-7	TRBV27	ASSLIGVPYEQY
TRBJ1-1	TRBV7-9	ASSLQNTEAF
TRBJ1-2	TRBV7-8	ASSLAPQGGYGYT
TRBJ2-7	TRBV7-6	ASSFRDRAYEQY
TRBJ1-1	TRBV6-5	ATGGATEAF
TRBJ2-7	TRBV5-1	ASSPESSSYEQY
TRBJ1-2	TRBV2	ASTPLGGAGYT
TRBJ2-5	TRBV11-3	ASSWGQGGETQY
TRBJ2-7	TRBV7-2	ASSPRGTVDYEQY
TRBJ2-7	TRBV6-5	ASSRPGQGYEQY
TRBJ2-6	TRBV4-3	ASSQDRTTGANVLT
TRBJ2-7	TRBV6-5	ASSSFGSIGDEQY